Each of the 20 T cell receptor beta chains below was sequenced from the same sample in a study of T cell changes during pregnancy in multiple sclerosis. Generated by immunoSEQ multiplex PCR, the TCRdb table keeps only in-frame clones and is missing some. Of 55,000 to 95,000 clones listed, approximately 90% are singletons. The sequenced sample was peripheral blood, obtained in the second trimester of pregnancy. The origin of the receptors is a female donor in good health, enrolled as a control in a pregnancy study.

The gene calls are TRBV7-2 and TRBJ1-4; D uncertain. Trimming pared 2 bases from V and 0 bases from J, leaving 10 bases between. The CDR3 has 16 residues. Per germline, CDR1 SGHTA and CDR2 FQGNSA. The CDR3 loop reads CASSLTFGTTNEKLFF. The CDR3 DNA reads TGTGCCAGCAGCTTAACTTTCGGGACAACTAATGAAAAACTGTTTTTT.

The chain carries TRBV9 and TRBJ2-3; weak D call: TRBD1 (5 bases). Germline CDR1 and CDR2: SGDLS and YYNGEE. This CDR3 contains 12 residues. V shed 4 bases and J shed 5 bases, with 8 bases lying between them. Here the CDR3 DNA reads TGTGCCAGCAGCCCGCAGGGAGATACGCAGTATTTT. Its translation: CASSPQGDTQYF.

The chain joins TRBV6-1 to TRBJ2-7; TRBD1 matches at 7 bases. Per the germline V gene, CDR1 is MNHNS and CDR2 is SASEGT. This CDR3 is built from 13 residues. Trimming cost V 5 bases and J 2 bases; bases outside gene matches: 3. The CDR3 nucleotides are TGTGCCAGCAGTCCCGGGACAGCCTACGAGCAGTACTTC. Residues: CASSPGTAYEQYF.

The gene calls are TRBV28 and TRBJ2-3, with 13 nucleotides matching TRBD2. Germline loops: CDR1 MDHEN, CDR2 SYDVKM. The CDR3 spans 17 residues. J lost 2 bases, V lost 6 bases, and 8 bases had no gene match. The CDR3 DNA reads TGTGCCAGCAGCCTCACTAGCGGGGGGGCCATCACAGATACGCAGTATTTT. Translating it yields CASSLTSGGAITDTQYF.

J is TRBJ2-3 and V is TRBV27; 8 bases map to TRBD1. J lost 5 bases, V lost 10 bases, and 5 bases had no gene match. CDR1 and CDR2 (germline): MNHEY, SMNVEV (reference sequence). The CDR3 runs 12 residues. The CDR3 DNA sequence: TGTGCCACAGGGGGCGCGGGAGATACGCAGTATTTT. Translating gives CATGGAGDTQYF.

The DNA of the CDR3 is TGTGCCTCCCGAGACACTGAAGCTTTCTTT. Translated: CASRDTEAFF. The chain uses TRBV10-3 and TRBJ1-1; D remains unclear. Per germline, CDR1 ENHRY and CDR2 SYGVKD. The V end was cut by 11 bases, the J end by 3 bases, with 7 bases between. CDR3 size: 10 residues.

A remark on this clone: Germline and junction disagree at one end, which may indicate a read error. V and J are TRBV19 and TRBJ1-2; perhaps TRBD1 as D (5 bases). The CDR3 length is 15 residues. From germline, CDR1 is LNHDA and CDR2 SQIVND (reference sequence). CDR3 in amino acids: CASSIEYGRQYGHTF. The CDR3 region has the DNA TGTGCCAGTAGTATAGAGTACGGTCGACAGTATGGCCACACCTTC.

This sequence joins TRBV6-6 and TRBJ2-7; a weak D match, TRBD1 (6 bases). The V gene's germline CDR1 is MNHNY and CDR2 SVGAGI (reference sequence). V dropped 5 bases and J dropped 2 bases, with 16 bases sitting between them. The CDR3 is 15 amino acids. CDR3 bases: TGTGCCAGCAGTCCAGGACAGTACCTAACCTACGAGCAGTACTTC. It is translated as CASSPGQYLTYEQYF.

The rearrangement links TRBV2 to TRBJ2-7; 7 bases agree with TRBD2. Germline loops: CDR1 SNHLY, CDR2 FYNNEI. Trimming removed 6 bases from V and 1 base from J; junction bases left unmatched: 3. The CDR3 totals 13 residues. Written as DNA, the CDR3 is TGTGCCAGCAGCCCCGGGGGGTCCTACGAGCAGTACTTC. The encoded protein is CASSPGGSYEQYF.

V and J are TRBV7-2 and TRBJ1-1; D not certain. In germline, CDR1 is SGHTA, CDR2 FQGNSA. Trimming took 2 bases from V and 0 from J, leaving 10 bases between them. The CDR3 runs 15 residues. The CDR3 region is CASSLLSLMNTEAFF. CDR3 DNA sequence: TGTGCCAGCAGCTTACTCAGTCTCATGAACACTGAAGCTTTCTTT.

The chain joins TRBV4-2 to TRBJ2-3; 14 bases fit TRBD2. Germline V lookup: CDR1 LGHNA, CDR2 YNFKEQ. V was clipped by 1 base and J by 4 bases; unmatched bases: 1. The CDR3 runs to 16 residues. The chain's CDR3 is CASSQGTSGGPDTQYF. In nucleotides, the CDR3 is TGTGCCAGCAGCCAAGGGACTAGCGGGGGGCCAGATACGCAGTATTTT.

The rearrangement uses TRBV25-1 and TRBJ1-6; 7 positions agree with TRBD1. V shed 1 base, J shed 7 bases, and the junction held 7 bases outside the gene matches. The CDR3 has 16 amino acids. Germline V lookup: CDR1 MGHDK, CDR2 SYGVNS. The CDR3 DNA sequence: TGTGCCAGCAGTGAATCCTTGGGACAGTTAAATTCACCCCTCCACTTT. Its protein is CASSESLGQLNSPLHF. Full variable domain (remainder filled in from reference TRBV25-1 and TRBJ1-6): EADIYQTPRYLVIGTGKKITLECSQTMGHDKMYWYQQDPGMELHLIHYSYGVNSTEKGDLSSESTVSRIRTEHFPLTLESARPSHTSQYLCASSESLGQLNSPLHFGNGTRLTVT.

The J gene is TRBJ1-5, the V gene TRBV6-5, with 7 bases matching TRBD1. CDR1 is MNHEY and CDR2 is SVGAGI in the germline V gene. With V trimmed by 0 bases and J by 4 bases, 3 bases remained unmatched. The CDR3 covers 15 residues. CDR3 residues: CASSYSGQANQPQHF. The CDR3, as DNA: TGTGCCAGCAGTTACTCTGGACAGGCAAATCAGCCCCAGCATTTT.

The chain links TRBV9 to TRBJ1-1; TRBD1 agrees at 7 bases. The germline V gene encodes CDR1 SGDLS and CDR2 YYNGEE. This CDR3 has 15 amino acids. The junction had 9 bases not matched to a gene; V was cut back by 4 bases and J by 3 bases. The CDR3 bases are TGTGCCAGCAGCCACCCAGAGGGGACAGACACTGAAGCTTTCTTT. Its protein is CASSHPEGTDTEAFF.

The V gene is TRBV27, the J gene TRBJ1-1, with 7 positions matching TRBD1. The CDR3 loop spans 16 amino acids. Germline CDR1 reads MNHEY; CDR2 reads SMNVEV (reference sequence). V lost 2 bases, J lost 1 base, and 7 bases stayed unmatched. CDR3 sequence (DNA): TGTGCCAGCAGTTTAAGACCGACAGGGAGGAACACTGAAGCTTTCTTT. This codes for CASSLRPTGRNTEAFF.

The chain is built from TRBV7-9 and TRBJ2-7, with 7 bases lining up with TRBD2. V shed 5 bases, J shed 6 bases, and the junction held 16 bases outside the gene matches. The CDR3 covers 16 residues. Germline V gives CDR1 SEHNR, CDR2 FQNEAQ (reference sequence). CDR3 DNA: TGTGCCAGCAGCCCTCTAGCGGCCCAAGGGTTGAGCGAGCAGTACTTC. Its translation is CASSPLAAQGLSEQYF.

The chain employs TRBV14 and TRBJ2-6; the match to TRBD1 covers 8 bases. CDR1 and CDR2 from the germline V gene are SGHDN and FVKESK. This CDR3 has 18 residues. V trimming: 4 bases; J trimming: 2 bases; junction bases outside the gene matches: 10. CDR3 in amino acids: CASSPVRRRGPGANVLTF. The CDR3 coding sequence is TGTGCCAGCAGCCCCGTGAGGCGCAGGGGGCCTGGGGCCAACGTCCTGACTTTC.

The chain is built from TRBV5-1 and TRBJ2-2, with TRBD1 identical over 9 bases. The junction had 5 bases not matched to a gene; V was cut back by 4 bases and J by 7 bases. Germline V gene sequence: CDR1 SGHRS, CDR2 YFSETQ. This CDR3 spans 14 amino acids. CDR3 nucleotide sequence: TGCGCCAGCAGCCAAAGGGACAGGGTCGGGGAGCTGTTTTTT. It translates to CASSQRDRVGELFF.

The J gene is TRBJ1-6, the V gene TRBV6-5; 7 bases map to TRBD1. With V trimmed by 5 bases and J by 9 bases, 7 bases remained unmatched. The CDR3 has 14 residues. Germline lookup yields CDR1 MNHEY and CDR2 SVGAGI. The CDR3 DNA is TGTGCCAGCAGTGCCTCAGGGGGTGGTTCACCCCTCCACTTT. Its translation is CASSASGGGSPLHF.

The chain uses TRBV27 and TRBJ1-4; D may be TRBD1 (5 bases). Germline lookup yields CDR1 MNHEY and CDR2 SMNVEV (reference sequence). The V end was cut by 3 bases, the J end by 3 bases, with 8 bases between. This CDR3 is 14 amino acids long. This chain's CDR3 is CASSLSGSNEKLFF. The CDR3 DNA reads as TGTGCCAGCAGTTTGTCAGGGTCTAATGAAAAACTGTTTTTT. Full variable domain (outside the CDR3, taken from reference TRBV27 and TRBJ1-4): EAQVTQNPRYLITVTGKKLTVTCSQNMNHEYMSWYRQDPGLGLRQIYYSMNVEVTDKGDVPEGYKVSRKEKRNFPLILESPSPNQTSLYFCASSLSGSNEKLFFGSGTQLSVL.